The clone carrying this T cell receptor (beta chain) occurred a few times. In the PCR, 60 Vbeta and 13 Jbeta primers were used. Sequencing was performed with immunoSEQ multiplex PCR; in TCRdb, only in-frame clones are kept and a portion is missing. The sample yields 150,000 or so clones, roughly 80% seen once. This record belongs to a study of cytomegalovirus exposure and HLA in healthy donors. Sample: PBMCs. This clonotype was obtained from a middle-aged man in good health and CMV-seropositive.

The CDR3 sequence: CASSLGDRLMNTEAFF. The CDR3 DNA is TGTGCCAGCAGCTTAGGGGACAGACTTATGAACACTGAAGCTTTCTTT. This chain connects TRBV11-1 to TRBJ1-1; 7 bases align to TRBD1. Germline assignment: CDR1 SGHAT and CDR2 FQDESV (reference sequence). This CDR3 contains 16 residues. V lost 1 base to trimming and J lost 0 bases; unmatched junction nucleotides: 5.